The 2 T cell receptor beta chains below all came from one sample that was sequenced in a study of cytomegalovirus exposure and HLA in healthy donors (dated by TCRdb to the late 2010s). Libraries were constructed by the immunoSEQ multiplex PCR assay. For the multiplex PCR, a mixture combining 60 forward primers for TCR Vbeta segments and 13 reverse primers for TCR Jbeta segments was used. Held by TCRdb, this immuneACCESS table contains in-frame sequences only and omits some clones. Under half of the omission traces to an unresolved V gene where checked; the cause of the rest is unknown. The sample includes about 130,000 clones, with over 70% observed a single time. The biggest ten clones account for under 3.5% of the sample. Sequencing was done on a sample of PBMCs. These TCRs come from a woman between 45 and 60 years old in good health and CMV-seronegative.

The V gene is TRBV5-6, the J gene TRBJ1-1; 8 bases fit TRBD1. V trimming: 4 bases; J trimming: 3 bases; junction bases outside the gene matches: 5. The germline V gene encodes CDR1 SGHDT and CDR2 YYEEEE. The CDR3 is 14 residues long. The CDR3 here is CASSRTGGDTEAFF. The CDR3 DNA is TGTGCCAGCAGCCGTACAGGGGGTGACACTGAAGCTTTCTTT.

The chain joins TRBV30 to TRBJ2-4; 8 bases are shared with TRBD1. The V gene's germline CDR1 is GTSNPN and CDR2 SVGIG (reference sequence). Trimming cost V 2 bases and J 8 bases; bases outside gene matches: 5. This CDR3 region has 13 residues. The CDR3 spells CAWSPNRGYIQYF. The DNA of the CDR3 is TGTGCCTGGAGTCCAAACAGGGGGTACATTCAGTACTTC.